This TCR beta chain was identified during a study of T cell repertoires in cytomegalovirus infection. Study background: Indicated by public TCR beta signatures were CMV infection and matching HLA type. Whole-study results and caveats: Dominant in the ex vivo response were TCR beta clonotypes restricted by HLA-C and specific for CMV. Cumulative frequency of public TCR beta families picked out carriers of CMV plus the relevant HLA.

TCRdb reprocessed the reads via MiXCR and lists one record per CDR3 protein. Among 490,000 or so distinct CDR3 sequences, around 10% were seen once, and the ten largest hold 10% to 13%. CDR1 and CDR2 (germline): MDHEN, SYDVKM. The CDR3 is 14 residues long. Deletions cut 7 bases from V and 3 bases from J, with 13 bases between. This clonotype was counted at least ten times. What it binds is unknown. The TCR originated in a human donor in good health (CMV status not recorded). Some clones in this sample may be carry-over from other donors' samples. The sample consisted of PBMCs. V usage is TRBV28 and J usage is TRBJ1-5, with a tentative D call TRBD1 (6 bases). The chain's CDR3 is CASTKDRHNQPQHF. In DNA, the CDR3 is TGTGCCAGCACCAAGGACAGACACAATCAGCCCCAGCATTTT.